This T cell receptor (beta chain) was recorded in a study of blood T cells in healthy people across ages. Study in general: About one barcoded TCR beta cDNA was captured per two T cells. Study-level points and caveats: Naive T cell percentage showed a strong correlation with the diversity of TCR beta.

The CDR3 sequence is 13 residues long. The germline gives CDR1 DFQATT, CDR2 SNEGSKA (reference sequence). About this clonotype: Its antigen is as yet unknown.

With a J-beta primer mix and a sample-barcoded 5' primer, a second PCR ran about 7 to 11 cycles. Carrying 12 random nucleotides, a template-switch adaptor labeled each individual cDNA molecule. TCRdb re-analysed the 5' RACE reads in MiXCR, keeping a single row per CDR3 protein. The table lists about 730,000 distinct CDR3 sequences, around 46% of them singletons. This TCR was sampled from a woman between 55 and 75 years old in good health. The specimen was blood. The chain combines TRBV20-1 with TRBJ2-7; 7 bases are a match to TRBD2. The J call is uncertain, as TRBJ2-5 better fits the DNA end. The CDR3, as DNA: TGCAGTGCTGGTTTGCGGGGGAGGGAGACCCAGTACTTC. Translating it yields CSAGLRGRETQYF.